This entry is about one T cell receptor beta chain. Per the germline V gene, CDR1 is SGDLS and CDR2 is YYNGEE. With V trimmed by 4 bases and J by 4 bases, 18 bases remained unmatched. The CDR3 sequence is 19 residues long. This specimen comes from a study of OX40 agonist ivuxolimab in advanced cancers. The assay was immunoSEQ multiplex PCR, and TCRdb's table has in-frame clones only and misses some. This sample has tens of thousands of clones, with approximately 90% found just once. The chain couples TRBV9 to TRBJ2-5, with 11 nucleotides matching TRBD2. The material sequenced was CD4+ or CD8+ T cells sorted from blood, taken in a trial of the OX40 agonist ivuxolimab. This TCR was sampled from an adult with an advanced solid tumor such as melanoma, head and neck, liver or kidney cancer. The CDR3 spells CASSNTSALAGVRIETQYF. The CDR3, as DNA: TGTGCCAGCAGCAATACGAGTGCACTAGCGGGAGTTCGAATAGAGACCCAGTACTTC.